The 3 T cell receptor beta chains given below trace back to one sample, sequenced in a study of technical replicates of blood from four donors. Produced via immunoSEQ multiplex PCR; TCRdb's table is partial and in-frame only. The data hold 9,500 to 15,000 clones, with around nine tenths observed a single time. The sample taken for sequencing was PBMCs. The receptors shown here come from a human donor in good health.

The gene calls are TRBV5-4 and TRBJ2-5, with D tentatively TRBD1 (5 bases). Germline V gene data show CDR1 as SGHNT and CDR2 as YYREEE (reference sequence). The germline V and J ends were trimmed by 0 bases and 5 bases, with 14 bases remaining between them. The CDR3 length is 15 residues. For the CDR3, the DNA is TGTGCCAGCAGCTTGGCGGCAGGGTCAGGGGAGACCCAGTACTTC. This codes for CASSLAAGSGETQYF.

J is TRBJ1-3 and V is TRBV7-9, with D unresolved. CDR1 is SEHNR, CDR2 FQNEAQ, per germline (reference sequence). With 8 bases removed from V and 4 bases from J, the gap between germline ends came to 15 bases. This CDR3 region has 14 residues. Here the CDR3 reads CASSPGSGGNTIYF. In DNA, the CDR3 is TGTGCCAGCTCACCTGGGTCGGGGGGAAACACCATATATTTT.

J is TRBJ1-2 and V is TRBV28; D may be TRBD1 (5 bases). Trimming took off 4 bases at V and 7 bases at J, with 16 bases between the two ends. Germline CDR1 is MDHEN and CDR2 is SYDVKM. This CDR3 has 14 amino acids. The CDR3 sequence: CASSSSREGRGYTF. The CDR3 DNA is TGTGCCAGCAGTTCCAGCAGGGAAGGGCGTGGCTACACCTTC.